This T cell receptor (beta chain) was identified in a study of T cells after yellow fever vaccination. Study-level information: Those fractions that held only low numbers of cells were prepared using the SMART-Seq v4 Ultra Low Input RNA kit. Overall study findings and caveats: On re-exposure, the response was weaker but peaked faster, at day 5 versus 15.

CDR3 length equals 16 residues. With 0 bases clipped from V and 8 bases from J, the junction kept 6 bases outside the gene matches. CDR1 is SGHRS and CDR2 is YFSETQ in the germline V gene. TCR cDNA, made by 5'RACE template switching, carried an added universal primer site and UMIs. TCRdb reanalysed the 5' RACE reads using MiXCR and keeps one entry per CDR3 protein. This table holds 160,000 or so distinct CDR3 sequences, approximately 6.8% found once. In this sample, this clonotype turned up many times. Antigen specificity is unknown. Sequences were derived from CD4+ T cells sorted from PBMCs, sampled around 5 days after the first yellow fever vaccination. This TCR derives from a man between 18 and 29 years old who received the YFV17D yellow fever vaccine. V and J are TRBV5-1 and TRBJ2-1, with 12 bases fitting TRBD2. The CDR3 here is CASSLGLAGGLDEQFF. The CDR3 coding sequence is TGCGCCAGCAGCTTGGGGCTAGCGGGGGGGTTGGATGAGCAGTTCTTC.